The rows below give T cell receptor beta chains drawn from one sample of a study of Ad26.COV2.S vaccination and SARS-CoV-2 variants. Clones were read by immunoSEQ multiplex PCR, and TCRdb kept only the in-frame ones, dropping some. This sample carries about 390,000 clones, less than 90% of them seen once, and the ten largest clones take about 3.6%. The material was peripheral blood, obtained in a trial of Ad26.COV2.S vaccine versus placebo. The origin of the receptors is a person between 18 and 65 years old who received the Ad26.COV2.S COVID-19 vaccine or a placebo. The CDR3 runs from the conserved cysteine through the conserved F or W. D genes are given only for firm matches. Rows give clone size only sometimes, using once, few, many, or a class for an expanded clone.

d_gene: -; j_gene: TRBJ1-1; v_gene: TRBV6-5; len: 15; abundance: -; CDR3aa: CASSYSSYRETEAFF; CDR3nt: TGTGCCAGCAGTTACTCCTCGTATAGGGAGACTGAAGCTTTCTTT
d_gene: -; j_gene: TRBJ1-6; v_gene: TRBV6-5; len: 13; abundance: -; CDR3aa: CASSMGDVSPLHF; CDR3nt: TGTGCCAGCAGTATGGGGGATGTTTCACCCCTCCACTTT
d_gene: TRBD2; j_gene: TRBJ2-7; v_gene: TRBV19; len: 14; abundance: -; CDR3aa: CASSSGGGRYEQYF; CDR3nt: TGTGCCAGTAGTAGCGGCGGGGGGCGCTACGAGCAGTACTTC
d_gene: -; j_gene: TRBJ1-2; v_gene: TRBV24-1; len: 12; abundance: -; CDR3aa: CATSDYSYGYTF; CDR3nt: TGTGCCACCAGTGATTACAGCTATGGCTACACCTTC
d_gene: -; j_gene: TRBJ1-2; v_gene: TRBV28; len: 12; abundance: once; CDR3aa: CASRPQDYGYTF; CDR3nt: TGTGCCAGCAGACCCCAGGACTATGGCTACACCTTC
d_gene: -; j_gene: TRBJ2-3; v_gene: TRBV20-1; len: 11; abundance: once; CDR3aa: CSASKVDTQYF; CDR3nt: TGCAGTGCTAGCAAGGTGGATACGCAGTATTTT
d_gene: TRBD1; j_gene: TRBJ2-7; v_gene: TRBV7-9; len: 14; abundance: -; CDR3aa: CASSSGQGTYEQYF; CDR3nt: TGTGCCAGCAGCTCGGGACAGGGGACCTACGAGCAGTACTTC
d_gene: -; j_gene: TRBJ1-6; v_gene: TRBV19; len: 15; abundance: -; CDR3aa: CASSEDGPRNSPLHF; CDR3nt: TGTGCCAGTAGTGAAGACGGCCCTCGGAATTCACCCCTCCACTTT
d_gene: -; j_gene: TRBJ2-7; v_gene: TRBV2; len: 13; abundance: -; CDR3aa: CASSRNLVGQQYF; CDR3nt: TGTGCCAGCAGCCGAAACTTAGTTGGTCAGCAGTACTTC
d_gene: -; j_gene: TRBJ1-2; v_gene: TRBV19; len: 14; abundance: -; CDR3aa: CASKRESDNYGYTF; CDR3nt: TGTGCCAGTAAAAGGGAATCTGATAACTATGGCTACACCTTC
d_gene: -; j_gene: TRBJ1-2; v_gene: TRBV19; len: 13; abundance: -; CDR3aa: CASSLVSGHGYTF; CDR3nt: TGTGCCAGTAGCCTAGTCTCAGGGCATGGCTACACCTTC
d_gene: -; j_gene: TRBJ2-3; v_gene: TRBV15; len: 15; abundance: -; CDR3aa: CATSMGYPLTDTQYF; CDR3nt: TGTGCCACCAGCATGGGCTACCCACTCACAGATACGCAGTATTTT
d_gene: -; j_gene: TRBJ2-3; v_gene: TRBV7-2; len: 19; abundance: -; CDR3aa: CASSLAVTRGPDSTDTQYF; CDR3nt: TGTGCCAGCAGCTTAGCGGTGACTAGGGGACCGGATAGCACAGATACGCAGTATTTT
d_gene: TRBD1; j_gene: TRBJ2-5; v_gene: TRBV29-1; len: 12; abundance: -; CDR3aa: CSVRTGEETQYF; CDR3nt: TGCAGCGTTAGGACAGGGGAAGAGACCCAGTACTTC
d_gene: -; j_gene: TRBJ2-7; v_gene: TRBV7-2; len: 18; abundance: -; CDR3aa: CASSSDWTLIILNYEQYF; CDR3nt: TGTGCCAGCAGCTCCGACTGGACCCTAATTATACTTAACTACGAGCAGTACTTC
d_gene: -; j_gene: TRBJ1-3; v_gene: TRBV10-3; len: 14; abundance: -; CDR3aa: CAISESASGNTIYF; CDR3nt: TGTGCCATCAGTGAGTCCGCCTCTGGAAACACCATATATTTT
d_gene: -; j_gene: TRBJ1-2; v_gene: TRBV6-5; len: 13; abundance: once; CDR3aa: CASSYSRLYGYTF; CDR3nt: TGTGCCAGCAGTTACTCCAGGCTCTATGGCTACACCTTC
d_gene: TRBD2; j_gene: TRBJ2-5; v_gene: TRBV3-1/TRBV3-2; len: 16; abundance: -; CDR3aa: CASSPPLAGGLGTQYF; CDR3nt: TGTGCCAGCAGCCCTCCTTTAGCGGGGGGACTCGGTACCCAGTACTTC
d_gene: -; j_gene: TRBJ2-7; v_gene: TRBV28; len: 15; abundance: -; CDR3aa: CASSGPTGRFYEQYF; CDR3nt: TGTGCCAGCAGCGGCCCGACAGGGAGGTTCTACGAGCAGTACTTC
d_gene: -; j_gene: TRBJ2-2; v_gene: TRBV4-2; len: 17; abundance: -; CDR3aa: CASSHSRPVANTGELFF; CDR3nt: TGTGCCAGCAGCCATTCGCGACCAGTTGCGAACACCGGGGAGCTGTTTTTT
d_gene: TRBD1; j_gene: TRBJ2-5; v_gene: TRBV12-3/TRBV12-4; len: 13; abundance: -; CDR3aa: CASSLQGAETQYF; CDR3nt: TGTGCCAGCAGTTTACAGGGGGCCGAGACCCAGTACTTC
d_gene: -; j_gene: TRBJ1-6; v_gene: TRBV6-6; len: 13; abundance: once; CDR3aa: CALRGGYNSPLHF; CDR3nt: TGTGCACTCAGAGGGGGGTATAATTCACCCCTCCACTTT
d_gene: -; j_gene: TRBJ1-1; v_gene: TRBV2; len: 12; abundance: once; CDR3aa: CASSPIQWKAFF; CDR3nt: TGTGCCAGCAGTCCAATCCAGTGGAAGGCTTTCTTT
d_gene: -; j_gene: TRBJ1-1; v_gene: TRBV3-1/TRBV3-2; len: 14; abundance: -; CDR3aa: CASSQVRRNTEAFF; CDR3nt: TGTGCCAGCAGCCAAGTCCGCAGGAACACTGAAGCTTTCTTT
d_gene: -; j_gene: TRBJ2-7; v_gene: TRBV7-8; len: 14; abundance: few; CDR3aa: CASSPLGGAGEQYF; CDR3nt: TGTGCCAGCAGCCCCCTTGGGGGGGCTGGTGAGCAGTACTTC
d_gene: -; j_gene: TRBJ2-7; v_gene: TRBV6-2/TRBV6-3; len: 15; abundance: -; CDR3aa: CASSYSTRFSHEQYF; CDR3nt: TGTGCCAGCAGTTACTCGACCCGGTTCTCCCACGAGCAGTACTTC
d_gene: -; j_gene: TRBJ2-7; v_gene: TRBV12-3/TRBV12-4; len: 11; abundance: -; CDR3aa: CASLRGSEQYF; CDR3nt: TGTGCCTCTCTGAGGGGTTCCGAGCAGTACTTC
d_gene: -; j_gene: TRBJ2-1; v_gene: TRBV5-6; len: 12; abundance: -; CDR3aa: CASSWATNEQFF; CDR3nt: TGTGCCAGCAGCTGGGCCACGAATGAGCAGTTCTTC
d_gene: TRBD2; j_gene: TRBJ2-3; v_gene: TRBV7-9; len: 17; abundance: -; CDR3aa: CASSPWRTSGVTDTQYF; CDR3nt: TGTGCCAGCAGCCCATGGAGGACTAGCGGGGTGACAGATACGCAGTATTTT
d_gene: -; j_gene: TRBJ2-6; v_gene: TRBV19; len: 16; abundance: -; CDR3aa: CASKTARVAGANVLTF; CDR3nt: TGTGCCAGTAAAACGGCTAGGGTAGCTGGGGCCAACGTCCTGACTTTC
d_gene: TRBD1; j_gene: TRBJ2-7; v_gene: TRBV2; len: 15; abundance: -; CDR3aa: CASSLGQVRSYEQYF; CDR3nt: TGTGCCAGCAGTTTGGGACAGGTCCGCTCCTACGAGCAGTACTTC
d_gene: TRBD1; j_gene: TRBJ1-4; v_gene: TRBV2; len: 16; abundance: -; CDR3aa: CASTDPTGGPREKLFF; CDR3nt: TGTGCCAGCACTGACCCTACAGGGGGTCCACGTGAAAAACTGTTTTTT
d_gene: TRBD1; j_gene: TRBJ2-3; v_gene: TRBV5-1; len: 17; abundance: -; CDR3aa: CASSLGVVGGGTDTQYF; CDR3nt: TGCGCCAGCAGCTTGGGAGTCGTAGGGGGCGGCACAGATACGCAGTATTTT
d_gene: -; j_gene: TRBJ2-6; v_gene: TRBV6-5; len: 15; abundance: -; CDR3aa: CASSPLRSGANVLTF; CDR3nt: TGTGCCAGCAGTCCCCTTCGCTCTGGGGCCAACGTCCTGACTTTC
d_gene: TRBD2; j_gene: TRBJ2-5; v_gene: TRBV7-8; len: 19; abundance: -; CDR3aa: CASSLEEGLAGKIQETQYF; CDR3nt: TGTGCCAGCAGCTTAGAGGAGGGACTAGCGGGAAAGATCCAAGAGACCCAGTACTTC
d_gene: -; j_gene: TRBJ2-7; v_gene: TRBV7-9; len: 12; abundance: -; CDR3aa: CASSWGSYEQYF; CDR3nt: TGTGCCAGCAGCTGGGGGTCTTACGAGCAGTACTTC
d_gene: TRBD1; j_gene: TRBJ2-7; v_gene: TRBV5-4; len: 14; abundance: -; CDR3aa: CASSRQGARYEQYF; CDR3nt: TGTGCCAGCAGCCGACAGGGGGCAAGATACGAGCAGTACTTC
d_gene: TRBD1; j_gene: TRBJ1-6; v_gene: TRBV4-1; len: 16; abundance: -; CDR3aa: CASRDTPGQTNSPLHF; CDR3nt: TGCGCCAGCAGAGATACTCCGGGACAGACTAATTCACCCCTCCACTTT
d_gene: TRBD1; j_gene: TRBJ1-4; v_gene: TRBV24-1; len: 15; abundance: -; CDR3aa: CATTRYRGTNEKLFF; CDR3nt: TGTGCCACCACCAGGTACAGGGGTACTAATGAAAAACTGTTTTTT
d_gene: TRBD2; j_gene: TRBJ2-1; v_gene: TRBV12-3/TRBV12-4; len: 13; abundance: -; CDR3aa: CASSSRLAAEQFF; CDR3nt: TGTGCCAGCAGTTCGAGACTAGCAGCTGAGCAGTTCTTC
d_gene: -; j_gene: TRBJ2-3; v_gene: TRBV15; len: 11; abundance: -; CDR3aa: CATSNSDTQYF; CDR3nt: TGTGCCACCAGCAATTCAGATACGCAGTATTTT
d_gene: -; j_gene: TRBJ2-1; v_gene: TRBV5-4; len: 15; abundance: -; CDR3aa: CASSSPLERFNEQFF; CDR3nt: TGTGCCAGCAGCTCCCCCCTTGAGCGGTTTAATGAGCAGTTCTTC
d_gene: -; j_gene: TRBJ2-5; v_gene: TRBV3-1/TRBV3-2; len: 14; abundance: -; CDR3aa: CASSHRVKVETQYF; CDR3nt: TGTGCCAGCAGCCACCGCGTCAAGGTGGAGACCCAGTACTTC
d_gene: -; j_gene: TRBJ1-5; v_gene: TRBV2; len: 19; abundance: once; CDR3aa: CASSEEAGGRLYSNQPQHF; CDR3nt: TGTGCCAGCAGTGAAGAGGCCGGAGGACGGCTGTATAGCAATCAGCCCCAGCATTTT
d_gene: -; j_gene: TRBJ1-2; v_gene: TRBV10-2; len: 14; abundance: -; CDR3aa: CASSEQWPGVGYTF; CDR3nt: TGCGCCAGCAGTGAGCAGTGGCCAGGGGTAGGCTACACCTTC
d_gene: TRBD1; j_gene: TRBJ1-1; v_gene: TRBV19; len: 12; abundance: -; CDR3aa: CASSFTGAEAFF; CDR3nt: TGTGCCAGTAGTTTTACAGGGGCTGAAGCTTTCTTT
d_gene: -; j_gene: TRBJ1-2; v_gene: TRBV6-1; len: 15; abundance: -; CDR3aa: CASSEARGANYGYTF; CDR3nt: TGTGCCAGCAGTGAAGCGCGTGGGGCTAACTATGGCTACACCTTC
d_gene: TRBD1; j_gene: TRBJ2-7; v_gene: TRBV7-2; len: 14; abundance: few; CDR3aa: CASSLPGQPLKQYF; CDR3nt: TGTGCCAGCAGCTTACCGGGACAGCCCCTAAAGCAGTACTTC
d_gene: TRBD2; j_gene: TRBJ2-1; v_gene: TRBV2; len: 15; abundance: -; CDR3aa: CASRRSSGGFNEQFF; CDR3nt: TGTGCCAGCAGGAGGTCTAGCGGGGGGTTCAATGAGCAGTTCTTC
d_gene: -; j_gene: TRBJ1-3; v_gene: TRBV5-1; len: 15; abundance: -; CDR3aa: CASREGALPGNTIYF; CDR3nt: TGCGCCAGCAGAGAGGGAGCCCTTCCTGGAAACACCATATATTTT
d_gene: -; j_gene: TRBJ2-1; v_gene: TRBV3-1/TRBV3-2; len: 15; abundance: -; CDR3aa: CASSQDYTGNNEQFF; CDR3nt: TGTGCCAGCAGCCAAGATTACACAGGGAACAATGAGCAGTTCTTC
d_gene: TRBD2; j_gene: TRBJ2-7; v_gene: TRBV6-5; len: 13; abundance: -; CDR3aa: CASRLASAYEQYF; CDR3nt: TGTGCCAGCAGACTAGCGAGCGCCTACGAGCAGTACTTC
d_gene: TRBD1; j_gene: TRBJ2-3; v_gene: TRBV27; len: 15; abundance: -; CDR3aa: CASSSQTGGPDTQYF; CDR3nt: TGTGCCAGCAGTTCCCAGACAGGGGGTCCAGATACGCAGTATTTT
d_gene: TRBD2; j_gene: TRBJ2-7; v_gene: TRBV5-4; len: 15; abundance: -; CDR3aa: CASSRLSGDASEQYF; CDR3nt: TGTGCCAGCAGCCGATTGAGCGGGGATGCCTCCGAGCAGTACTTC
d_gene: TRBD1; j_gene: TRBJ2-3; v_gene: TRBV2; len: 12; abundance: once; CDR3aa: CASGTGGDTQYF; CDR3nt: TGTGCCAGCGGTACAGGGGGAGATACGCAGTATTTT